These T cell receptor beta chains were read from a single sample in a study of beta chain features in type 1 diabetes. Profiled with immunoSEQ multiplex PCR; TCRdb holds only in-frame clones, not every one. This table holds 300,000 to 400,000 clones, roughly 8% found once. The sequencing sample was made of central memory CD4+ T cells from blood. Source of these receptors: a woman younger than 30 in good health. CDR3s include the opening cysteine and the closing phenylalanine or tryptophan. Each record gives: clone size, V gene, J gene, D gene, CDR3 protein, CDR3 DNA. The D gene is left open where the match is weak. A row's size may be missing; if present it is once, few, many or a size class.

>few|TRBV7-2|TRBJ1-2|NA
CASSLDPVYGYTF
TGTGCCAGCAGCTTAGATCCAGTCTATGGCTACACCTTC
>NA|TRBV19|TRBJ2-3|NA
CASSSADSSTDTQYF
TGTGCCAGTAGTTCGGCGGACTCAAGCACAGATACGCAGTATTTT
>few|TRBV5-1|TRBJ2-2|NA
CASSLIGPGELFF
TGCGCCAGCAGCTTGATAGGTCCCGGGGAGCTGTTTTTT
>few|TRBV4-2|TRBJ2-1|TRBD2
CASSQVGVAGGYNEQFF
TGTGCCAGCAGCCAAGTAGGGGTAGCGGGAGGCTACAATGAGCAGTTCTTC
>few|TRBV2|TRBJ2-2|TRBD2
CASSLLAGADGELFF
TGTGCCAGCAGTTTACTAGCGGGAGCGGACGGGGAGCTGTTTTTT
>NA|TRBV4-2|TRBJ2-3|NA
CASSLNGRTDTQYF
TGTGCCAGCAGCTTGAACGGACGCACAGATACGCAGTATTTT
>few|TRBV7-2|TRBJ2-1|NA
CASSLGRFNEQFF
TGTGCCAGCAGCTTAGGACGATTCAATGAGCAGTTCTTC
>few|TRBV13|TRBJ2-3|NA
CASSGKRSVRLTDTQYF
TGTGCCAGCAGTGGAAAAAGGAGCGTAAGACTCACAGATACGCAGTATTTT
>NA|TRBV4-2|TRBJ2-3|NA
CASSQESDTQYF
TGTGCCAGCAGCCAAGAGTCTGATACGCAGTATTTT
>NA|TRBV28|TRBJ2-5|TRBD2
CASSLGASGNRETQYF
TGTGCCAGCAGTTTAGGGGCTAGCGGGAATCGAGAGACCCAGTACTTC
>few|TRBV5-1|TRBJ1-1|NA
CASSLAPNRAGTEAFF
TGCGCCAGCAGCTTGGCCCCAAACAGGGCAGGCACTGAAGCTTTCTTT
>few|TRBV28|TRBJ2-1|TRBD1
CASSLQDRGSYNEQFF
TGTGCCAGCAGTTTACAGGACAGGGGTTCCTACAATGAGCAGTTCTTC
>NA|TRBV4-3|TRBJ2-5|NA
CASSQDGGTEETQYF
TGCGCCAGCAGCCAAGACGGAGGGACGGAAGAGACCCAGTACTTC
>many|TRBV5-4|TRBJ2-7|TRBD2
CASSLWSGLAGDEQYF
TGTGCCAGCAGCTTGTGGAGTGGACTAGCGGGAGACGAGCAGTACTTC
>many|TRBV14|TRBJ2-7|NA
CASSKEARGEQYF
TGTGCCAGCAGCAAGGAGGCCAGGGGCGAGCAGTACTTC
>NA|TRBV6-5|TRBJ2-7|TRBD1
CASSPSGTGFNEQYF
TGTGCCAGCAGTCCTTCCGGGACAGGGTTCAACGAGCAGTACTTC
>NA|TRBV4-1|TRBJ2-2|NA
CASSQDGSTLRELFF
TGCGCCAGCAGCCAAGATGGATCGACCTTGCGTGAGCTGTTTTTT